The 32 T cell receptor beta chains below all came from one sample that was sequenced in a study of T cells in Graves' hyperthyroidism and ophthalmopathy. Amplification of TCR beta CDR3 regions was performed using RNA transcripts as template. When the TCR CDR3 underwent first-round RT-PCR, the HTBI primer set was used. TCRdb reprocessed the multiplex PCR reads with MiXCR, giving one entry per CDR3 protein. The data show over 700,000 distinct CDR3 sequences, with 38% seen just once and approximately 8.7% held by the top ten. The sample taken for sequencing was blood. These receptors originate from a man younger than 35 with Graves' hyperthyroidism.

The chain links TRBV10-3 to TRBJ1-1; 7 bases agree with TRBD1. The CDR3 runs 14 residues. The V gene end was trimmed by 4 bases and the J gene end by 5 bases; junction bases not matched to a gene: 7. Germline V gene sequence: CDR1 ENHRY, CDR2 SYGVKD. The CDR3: CAISGTGTATEAFF. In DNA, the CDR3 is TGTGCCATCAGTGGAACCGGGACAGCTACTGAAGCTTTCTTT.

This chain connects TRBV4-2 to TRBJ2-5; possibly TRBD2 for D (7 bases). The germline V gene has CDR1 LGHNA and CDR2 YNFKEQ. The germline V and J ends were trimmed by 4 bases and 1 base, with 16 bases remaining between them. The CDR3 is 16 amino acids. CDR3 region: CASSPGGPSGQETQYF. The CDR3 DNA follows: TGTGCCAGCAGCCCCGGGGGCCCTAGCGGCCAAGAGACCCAGTACTTC.

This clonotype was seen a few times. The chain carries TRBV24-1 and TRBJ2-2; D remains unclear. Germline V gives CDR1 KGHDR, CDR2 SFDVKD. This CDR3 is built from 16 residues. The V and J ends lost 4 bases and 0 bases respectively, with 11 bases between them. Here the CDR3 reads CATSDLDEANTGELFF. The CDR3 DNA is TGTGCCACCAGTGACCTGGACGAAGCGAACACCGGGGAGCTGTTTTTT.

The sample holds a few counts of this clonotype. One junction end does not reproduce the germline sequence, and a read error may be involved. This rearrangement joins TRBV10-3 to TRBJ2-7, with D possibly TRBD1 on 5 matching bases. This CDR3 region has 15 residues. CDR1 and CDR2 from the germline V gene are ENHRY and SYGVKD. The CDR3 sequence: CASSEWAGLMYEQYF. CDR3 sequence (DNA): TGTGCCAGCAGTGAATGGGCAGGGCTAATGTACGAGCAGTACTTC.

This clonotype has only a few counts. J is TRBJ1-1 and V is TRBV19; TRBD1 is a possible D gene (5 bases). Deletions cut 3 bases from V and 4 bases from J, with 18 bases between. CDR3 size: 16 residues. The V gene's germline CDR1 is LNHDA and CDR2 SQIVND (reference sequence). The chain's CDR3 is CASSIWDSLGGTEAFF. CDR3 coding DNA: TGTGCCAGTAGTATTTGGGATTCCCTCGGGGGCACTGAAGCTTTCTTT. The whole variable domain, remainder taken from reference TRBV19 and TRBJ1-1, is DGGITQSPKYLFRKEGQNVTLSCEQNLNHDAMYWYRQDPGQGLRLIYYSQIVNDFQKGDIAEGYSVSREKKESFPLTVTSAQKNPTAFYLCASSIWDSLGGTEAFFGQGTRLTVV.

The CDR3 here is CASSERGEGQYF. For the CDR3, the DNA is TGTGCCAGCAGTGAACGTGGGGAAGGGCAGTACTTC. The chain employs TRBV6-1 and TRBJ2-7; D remains ambiguous. Per germline, CDR1 MNHNS and CDR2 SASEGT. V gave up 2 bases and J gave up 9 bases, with 11 bases separating them. There are 12 residues in the CDR3.

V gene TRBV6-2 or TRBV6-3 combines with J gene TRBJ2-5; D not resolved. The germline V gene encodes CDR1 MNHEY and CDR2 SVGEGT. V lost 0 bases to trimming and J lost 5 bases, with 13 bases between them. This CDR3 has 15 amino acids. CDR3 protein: CASSYSGSDVETQYF. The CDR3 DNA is TGTGCCAGCAGTTACTCCGGGTCCGACGTTGAGACCCAGTACTTC.

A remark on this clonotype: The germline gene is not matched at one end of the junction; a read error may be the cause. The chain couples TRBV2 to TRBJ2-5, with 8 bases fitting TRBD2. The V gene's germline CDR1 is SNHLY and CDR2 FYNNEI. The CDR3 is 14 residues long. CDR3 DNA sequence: TGCGCCGGCAGCCAAGTAGCGGGGCTGGAGACCCAGTACTTC. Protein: CAGSQVAGLETQYF.

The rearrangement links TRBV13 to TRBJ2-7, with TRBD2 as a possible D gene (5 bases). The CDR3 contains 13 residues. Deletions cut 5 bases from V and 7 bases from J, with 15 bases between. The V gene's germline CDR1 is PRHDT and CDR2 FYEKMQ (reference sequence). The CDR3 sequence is CASSQEARREQYF. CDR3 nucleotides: TGTGCCAGCAGCCAAGAGGCAAGGAGGGAGCAGTACTTC.

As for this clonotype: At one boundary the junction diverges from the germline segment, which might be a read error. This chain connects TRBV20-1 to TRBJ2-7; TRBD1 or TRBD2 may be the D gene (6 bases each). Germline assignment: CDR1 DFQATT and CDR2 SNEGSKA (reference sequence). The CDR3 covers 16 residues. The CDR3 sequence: CSARGDRGRIPYEQHF. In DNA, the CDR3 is TGCAGTGCTAGAGGAGATCGGGGGCGCATCCCCTACGAGCAGCACTTC.

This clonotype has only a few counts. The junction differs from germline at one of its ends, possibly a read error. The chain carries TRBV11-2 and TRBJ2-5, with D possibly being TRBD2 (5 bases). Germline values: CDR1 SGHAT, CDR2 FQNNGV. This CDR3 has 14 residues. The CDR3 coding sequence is TGCGCCAGCACCCAGTCACTAGGTCGGGAGACCCAGTACTTC. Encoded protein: CASTQSLGRETQYF.

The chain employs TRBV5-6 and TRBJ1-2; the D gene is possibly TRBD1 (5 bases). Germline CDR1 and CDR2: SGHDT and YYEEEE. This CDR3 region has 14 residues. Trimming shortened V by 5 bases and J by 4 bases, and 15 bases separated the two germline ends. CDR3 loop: CASSPAGRSYGYTF. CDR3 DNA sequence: TGTGCCAGCAGTCCCGCGGGACGGAGCTATGGCTACACCTTC.

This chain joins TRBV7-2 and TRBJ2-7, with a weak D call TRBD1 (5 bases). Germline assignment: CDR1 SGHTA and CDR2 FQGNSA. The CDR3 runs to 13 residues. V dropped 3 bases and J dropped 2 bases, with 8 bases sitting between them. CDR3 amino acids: CASSFYRTYEQYF. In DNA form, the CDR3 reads TGTGCCAGCAGCTTTTACAGGACCTACGAGCAGTACTTC.

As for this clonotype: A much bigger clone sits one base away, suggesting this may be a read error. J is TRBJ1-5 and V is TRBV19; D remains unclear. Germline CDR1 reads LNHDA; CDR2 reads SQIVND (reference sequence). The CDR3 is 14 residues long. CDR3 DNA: TGTGCCTGTAGTATGGATGTCGGAGATCAGCCCCAGCATTTT. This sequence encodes CACSMDVGDQPQHF. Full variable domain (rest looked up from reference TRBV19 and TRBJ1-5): DGGITQSPKYLFRKEGQNVTLSCEQNLNHDAMYWYRQDPGQGLRLIYYSQIVNDFQKGDIAEGYSVSREKKESFPLTVTSAQKNPTAFYLCACSMDVGDQPQHFGDGTRLSIL.

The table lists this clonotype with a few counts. The CDR3 sequence is CASSFGSPYEQYF. CDR3 in DNA: TGTGCCAGCAGCTTTGGGAGCCCCTACGAGCAGTACTTC. The chain has TRBV7-6 and TRBJ2-7; TRBD2 might be the D (5 bases). CDR1 SGHVS and CDR2 FNYEAQ come from the germline V gene. This CDR3 contains 13 residues. V lost 3 bases to trimming and J lost 2 bases, with 8 bases between them.

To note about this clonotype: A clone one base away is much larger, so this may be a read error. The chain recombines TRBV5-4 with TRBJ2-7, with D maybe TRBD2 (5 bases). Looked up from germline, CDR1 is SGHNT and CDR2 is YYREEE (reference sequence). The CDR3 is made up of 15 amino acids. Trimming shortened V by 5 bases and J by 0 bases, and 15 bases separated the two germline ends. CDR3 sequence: CASSDQEGLSYEQYF. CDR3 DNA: TGTGCCAGCAGTGACCAAGAGGGCCTCTCCTACGAGCAGTACTTC.

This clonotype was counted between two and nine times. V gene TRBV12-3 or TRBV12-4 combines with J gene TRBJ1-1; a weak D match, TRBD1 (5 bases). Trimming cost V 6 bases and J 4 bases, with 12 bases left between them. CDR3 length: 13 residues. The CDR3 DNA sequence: TGTGCCAGCAGCCGGGGGGTAGTCACTGAAGCTTTCTTT. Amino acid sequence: CASSRGVVTEAFF.

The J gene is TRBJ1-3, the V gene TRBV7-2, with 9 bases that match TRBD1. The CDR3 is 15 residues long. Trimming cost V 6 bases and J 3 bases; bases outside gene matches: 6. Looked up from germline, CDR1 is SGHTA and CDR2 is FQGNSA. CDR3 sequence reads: CASRQDRGYGNTIYF. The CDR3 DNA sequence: TGTGCCAGCAGACAAGACAGGGGGTATGGAAACACCATATATTTT.

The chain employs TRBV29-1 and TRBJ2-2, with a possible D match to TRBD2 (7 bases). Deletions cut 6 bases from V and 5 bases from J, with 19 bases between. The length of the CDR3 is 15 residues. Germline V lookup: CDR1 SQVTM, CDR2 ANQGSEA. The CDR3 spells CSVVVGGARTGELFF. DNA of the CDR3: TGCAGCGTCGTTGTAGGGGGGGCTAGGACCGGGGAGCTGTTTTTT.

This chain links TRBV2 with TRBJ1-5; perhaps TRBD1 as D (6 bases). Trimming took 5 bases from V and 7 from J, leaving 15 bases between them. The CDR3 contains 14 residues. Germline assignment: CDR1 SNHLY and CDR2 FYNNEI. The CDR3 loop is CASSPGGGRQPQHF. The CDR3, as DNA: TGTGCCAGCAGTCCCGGTGGGGGGCGACAGCCCCAGCATTTT.

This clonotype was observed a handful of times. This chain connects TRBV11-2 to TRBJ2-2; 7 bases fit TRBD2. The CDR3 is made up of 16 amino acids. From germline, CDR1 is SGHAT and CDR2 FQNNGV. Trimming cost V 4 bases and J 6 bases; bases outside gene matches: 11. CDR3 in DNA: TGTGCCAGCAGCTCGCTGGTGCGGGAGTATTCCGGGGAGCTGTTTTTT. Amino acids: CASSSLVREYSGELFF.

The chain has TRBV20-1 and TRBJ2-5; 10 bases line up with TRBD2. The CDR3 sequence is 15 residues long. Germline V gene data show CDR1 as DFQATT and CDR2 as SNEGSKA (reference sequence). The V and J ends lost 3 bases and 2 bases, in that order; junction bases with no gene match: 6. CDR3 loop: CSASSGLAVQETQYF. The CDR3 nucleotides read TGCAGTGCTAGCTCCGGACTAGCGGTACAAGAGACCCAGTACTTC.

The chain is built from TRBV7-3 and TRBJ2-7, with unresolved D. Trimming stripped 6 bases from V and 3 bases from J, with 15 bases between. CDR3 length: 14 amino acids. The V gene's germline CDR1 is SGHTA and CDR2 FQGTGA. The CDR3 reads CASRPESLVYEQYF. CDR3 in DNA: TGTGCCAGCAGGCCGGAGAGCCTAGTCTACGAGCAGTACTTC.

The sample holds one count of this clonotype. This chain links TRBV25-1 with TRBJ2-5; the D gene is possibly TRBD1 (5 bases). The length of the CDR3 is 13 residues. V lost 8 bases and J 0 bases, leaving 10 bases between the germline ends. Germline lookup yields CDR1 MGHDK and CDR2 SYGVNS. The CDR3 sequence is CASAWTYQETQYF. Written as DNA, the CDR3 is TGTGCCAGCGCGTGGACATACCAAGAGACCCAGTACTTC. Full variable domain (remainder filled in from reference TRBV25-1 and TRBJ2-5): EADIYQTPRYLVIGTGKKITLECSQTMGHDKMYWYQQDPGMELHLIHYSYGVNSTEKGDLSSESTVSRIRTEHFPLTLESARPSHTSQYLCASAWTYQETQYFGPGTRLLVL.

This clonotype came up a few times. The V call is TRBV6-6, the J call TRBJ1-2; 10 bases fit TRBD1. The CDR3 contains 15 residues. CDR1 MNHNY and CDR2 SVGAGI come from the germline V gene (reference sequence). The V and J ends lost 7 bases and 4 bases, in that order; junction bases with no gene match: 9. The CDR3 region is CASTPGQGPLYGYTF. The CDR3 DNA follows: TGTGCCAGCACCCCGGGACAGGGGCCACTCTATGGCTACACCTTC.

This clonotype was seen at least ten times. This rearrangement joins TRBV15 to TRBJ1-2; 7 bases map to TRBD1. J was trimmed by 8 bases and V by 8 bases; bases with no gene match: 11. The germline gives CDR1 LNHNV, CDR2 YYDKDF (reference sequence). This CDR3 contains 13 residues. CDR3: CATGDRVAEGYTF. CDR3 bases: TGTGCCACCGGCGACAGGGTCGCGGAGGGCTACACCTTC.

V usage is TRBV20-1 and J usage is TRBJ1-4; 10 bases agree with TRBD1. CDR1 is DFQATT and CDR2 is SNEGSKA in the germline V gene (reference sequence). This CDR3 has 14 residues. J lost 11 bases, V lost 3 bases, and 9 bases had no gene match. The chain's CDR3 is CSASTGGTGAKLFF. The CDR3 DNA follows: TGCAGTGCTAGTACCGGCGGGACAGGGGCGAAACTGTTTTTT.

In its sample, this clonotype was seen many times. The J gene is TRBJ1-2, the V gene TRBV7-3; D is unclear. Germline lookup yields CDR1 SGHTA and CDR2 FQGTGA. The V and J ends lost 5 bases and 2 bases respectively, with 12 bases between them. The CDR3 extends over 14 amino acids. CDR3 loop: CASSEQPRNYGYTF. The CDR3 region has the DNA TGTGCCAGCAGCGAGCAGCCGCGGAACTATGGCTACACCTTC.

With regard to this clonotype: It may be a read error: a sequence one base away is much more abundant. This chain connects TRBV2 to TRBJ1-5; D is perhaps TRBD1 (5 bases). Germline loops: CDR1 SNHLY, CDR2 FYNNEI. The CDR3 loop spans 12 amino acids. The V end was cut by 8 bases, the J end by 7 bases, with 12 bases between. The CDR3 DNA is TGTGCCAGCGGCCCAGGGAGACAGCCCCAGCATTTT. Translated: CASGPGRQPQHF.

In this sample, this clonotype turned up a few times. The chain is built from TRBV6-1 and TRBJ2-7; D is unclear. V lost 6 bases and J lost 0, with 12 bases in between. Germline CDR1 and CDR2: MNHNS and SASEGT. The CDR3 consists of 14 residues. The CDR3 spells CASRQSGGSYEQYF. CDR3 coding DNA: TGTGCCAGCAGACAATCGGGTGGCTCCTACGAGCAGTACTTC.

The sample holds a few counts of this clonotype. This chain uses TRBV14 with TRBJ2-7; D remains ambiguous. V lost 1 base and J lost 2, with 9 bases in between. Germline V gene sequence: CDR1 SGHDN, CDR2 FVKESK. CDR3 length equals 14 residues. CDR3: CASSQGWEPYEQYF. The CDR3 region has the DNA TGTGCCAGCAGCCAAGGGTGGGAACCCTACGAGCAGTACTTC.

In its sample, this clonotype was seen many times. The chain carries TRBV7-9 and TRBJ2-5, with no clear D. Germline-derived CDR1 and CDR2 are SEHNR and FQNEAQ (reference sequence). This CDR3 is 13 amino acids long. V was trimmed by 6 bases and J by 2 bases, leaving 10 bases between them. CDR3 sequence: CASSPDLQETQYF. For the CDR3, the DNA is TGTGCCAGCAGTCCCGACCTACAAGAGACCCAGTACTTC.